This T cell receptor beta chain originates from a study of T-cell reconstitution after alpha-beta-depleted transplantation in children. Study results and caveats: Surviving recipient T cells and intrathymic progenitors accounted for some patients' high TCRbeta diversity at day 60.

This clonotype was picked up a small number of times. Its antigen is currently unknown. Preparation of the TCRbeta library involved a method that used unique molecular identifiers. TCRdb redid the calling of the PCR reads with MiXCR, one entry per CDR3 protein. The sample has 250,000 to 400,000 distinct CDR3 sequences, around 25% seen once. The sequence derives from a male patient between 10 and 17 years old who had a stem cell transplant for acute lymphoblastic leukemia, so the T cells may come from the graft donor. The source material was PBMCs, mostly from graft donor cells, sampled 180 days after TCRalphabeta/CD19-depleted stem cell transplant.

CDR3 in DNA: TGTGCCAGCAGTTTATCGTGGGGAGTTATGGAACACACCGGGGAGCTGTTTTTT. Amino acid sequence: CASSLSWGVMEHTGELFF. This rearrangement joins TRBV27 to TRBJ2-2, with D possibly being TRBD2 (5 bases). V lost 0 bases and J lost 3, with 17 bases in between. Germline assignment: CDR1 MNHEY and CDR2 SMNVEV (reference sequence). The length of the CDR3 is 18 residues.